This T cell receptor (beta chain) appears in the sequencing data of a study of cytotoxic CD8 clonotypes in ibrutinib-treated CLL. At the level of the study: Samples yielded averages of 200,000 to 300,000 productive templates and 94,000 or so productive rearrangements.

Per the germline V gene, CDR1 is LNHDA and CDR2 is SQIVND (reference sequence). Trimming pared 7 bases from V and 1 base from J, leaving 7 bases between. This CDR3 is built from 12 residues. Produced via immunoSEQ multiplex PCR; TCRdb's table is partial and in-frame only. The table includes 150,000 to 200,000 clones, 88% detected once. Sequences were derived from PBMCs, sampled at disease progression, from a patient treated with ibrutinib. This TCR derives from a human donor with chronic lymphocytic leukemia. This chain joins TRBV19 and TRBJ1-1, with D possibly TRBD1 on 6 matching bases. The CDR3: CASKTGNTEAFF. The CDR3 nucleotides read TGTGCCAGTAAGACAGGGAACACTGAAGCTTTCTTT.